Presented here are 32 T cell receptor beta chains from one specimen sequenced in a study of CD8 T cell repertoires and HIV-1 epitope variants. The method was immunoSEQ multiplex PCR; TCRdb's version includes in-frame clones alone and lacks a portion of them. The data show roughly 2,400 clones, 73% seen once. Their recognized antigens are unknown. The specimen was cultured CD8+ T cells derived from PBMCs. The receptors shown here come from a male donor with HIV.

In its sample, this clone was seen a few times. The rearrangement joins TRBV6-1 to TRBJ2-7; D is perhaps TRBD2 (5 bases). Trimming stripped 0 bases from V and 2 bases from J, with 14 bases between. The CDR3 totals 16 residues. The V gene's germline CDR1 is MNHNS and CDR2 SASEGT. The CDR3 DNA reads TGTGCCAGCAGTGAAGCGGTCCTTAGCGCAGCCTACGAGCAGTACTTC. Amino acids: CASSEAVLSAAYEQYF.

The chain combines TRBV7-8 with TRBJ2-7; either TRBD1 or TRBD2 may fit D (5 bases each). CDR1 SGHVS and CDR2 FQNEAQ come from the germline V gene. Trimming removed 1 base from V and 5 bases from J, with 9 bases in between. This CDR3 comprises 13 residues. CDR3 sequence reads: CASSLGGFDEQYF. Here the CDR3 DNA reads TGTGCCAGCAGCTTAGGGGGGTTCGACGAGCAGTACTTC.

This chain connects TRBV19 to TRBJ2-1; 7 nucleotides align to TRBD2. Germline V gives CDR1 LNHDA, CDR2 SQIVND (reference sequence). The CDR3 has 16 residues. The junction had 13 bases not matched to a gene; V was cut back by 9 bases and J by 2 bases. The CDR3 bases are TGTGCCAGCAAACAGCGGGAAGAGTGGCCCTACAATGAGCAGTTCTTC. Translated, it gives CASKQREEWPYNEQFF.

The chain employs TRBV7-9 and TRBJ2-7, with 11 bases that match TRBD1. J gave up 3 bases and V 0 bases, and 4 bases lay outside the gene matches. The CDR3 spans 16 residues. CDR1 is SEHNR, CDR2 FQNEAQ, per germline (reference sequence). The CDR3 DNA reads as TGTGCCAGCAGCTTAGCGGGACAGGGGGTGGACTACGAGCAGTACTTC. This sequence encodes CASSLAGQGVDYEQYF.

V is TRBV28 and J is TRBJ2-7, with D hard to call. Trimming pared 4 bases from V and 2 bases from J, leaving 12 bases between. CDR1 is MDHEN and CDR2 is SYDVKM in the germline V gene. This CDR3 has 14 amino acids. The CDR3 region is CASSSDVSAYEQYF. In nucleotides, the CDR3 is TGTGCCAGCAGTTCAGATGTCTCGGCCTACGAGCAGTACTTC.

V gene TRBV14 combines with J gene TRBJ2-3, with TRBD2 identical over 8 bases. After removal of 4 bases from V and 7 bases from J, the junction contained 19 bases not matched to a gene. This CDR3 spans 18 amino acids. CDR1 is SGHDN, CDR2 FVKESK, per germline. In nucleotides, the CDR3 is TGTGCCAGCAGCCCGTCACTTTTTGGTAGCGGGAAAGGGAATACGCAGTATTTT. As protein: CASSPSLFGSGKGNTQYF.

This clone came up once. V gene TRBV28 combines with J gene TRBJ2-7; D not certain. Germline values: CDR1 MDHEN, CDR2 SYDVKM. The CDR3 extends over 14 amino acids. V was cut by 2 bases and J by 5 bases, with 13 bases left in between. The DNA of the CDR3 is TGTGCCAGCAGTTTAGCCCGTCCTCTGGACGAGCAGTACTTC. This translates into CASSLARPLDEQYF.

This clone has more than one count but fewer than ten. The chain combines TRBV4-2 with TRBJ2-3; no clear D gene. Germline loops: CDR1 LGHNA, CDR2 YNFKEQ. The V end was cut by 4 bases, the J end by 2 bases, with 13 bases between. This CDR3 is 15 amino acids long. CDR3: CASSLGELFTDTQYF. The CDR3 DNA is TGTGCCAGCAGCCTAGGAGAACTGTTCACAGATACGCAGTATTTT.

The chain links TRBV7-9 to TRBJ2-7, with 7 bases that match TRBD1. Looked up from germline, CDR1 is SEHNR and CDR2 is FQNEAQ (reference sequence). This CDR3 is 19 amino acids long. V shed 5 bases, J shed 0 bases, and the junction held 19 bases outside the gene matches. CDR3 sequence reads: CASSPMPFTGTASSYEQYF. The CDR3 DNA reads TGTGCCAGCAGCCCCATGCCTTTTACCGGGACAGCCTCCTCCTACGAGCAGTACTTC.

V is TRBV7-9 and J is TRBJ2-3; D may be TRBD1 or TRBD2 (5 bases each). The V gene lost 0 bases and the J gene lost 2 bases, with 15 bases spanning the gap. The V gene's germline CDR1 is SEHNR and CDR2 FQNEAQ (reference sequence). The CDR3 is 17 amino acids. As DNA, the CDR3 is TGTGCCAGCAGCTTAGCTACTTCTGGGGGAAACACAGATACGCAGTATTTT. Encoded protein: CASSLATSGGNTDTQYF.

The chain couples TRBV13 to TRBJ2-7; possibly TRBD1 or TRBD2 for D (6 bases each). Trimming stripped 5 bases from V and 0 bases from J, with 11 bases between. CDR1 and CDR2 from the germline V gene are PRHDT and FYEKMQ (reference sequence). This CDR3 spans 14 amino acids. The CDR3 loop is CASSLEGGSYEQYF. CDR3 in DNA: TGTGCCAGCAGCCTCGAGGGGGGCTCCTACGAGCAGTACTTC.

The gene calls are TRBV6-4 and TRBJ2-5; D assignment may be TRBD1 or TRBD2 (5 bases each). Germline V gene data show CDR1 as MRHNA and CDR2 as SNTAGT. Trimming left V 2 bases short and J 4 bases short, with 8 bases between. The CDR3 totals 13 residues. The CDR3 loop reads CASSDRGRETQYF. In DNA form, the CDR3 reads TGTGCCAGCAGTGACAGGGGACGAGAGACCCAGTACTTC.

This clone was observed a few times. The rearrangement links TRBV5-1 to TRBJ1-5; D uncertain. CDR3 size: 13 residues. Germline V lookup: CDR1 SGHRS, CDR2 YFSETQ. V gave up 0 bases and J gave up 5 bases, with 6 bases separating them. The CDR3 is CASSLAGHQPQHF. The CDR3 region has the DNA TGCGCCAGCAGCTTGGCGGGTCATCAGCCCCAGCATTTT. The whole variable domain, remainder taken from reference TRBV5-1 and TRBJ1-5, is KAGVTQTPRYLIKTRGQQVTLSCSPISGHRSVSWYQQTPGQGLQFLFEYFSETQRNKGNFPGRFSGRQFSNSRSEMNVSTLELGDSALYLCASSLAGHQPQHFGDGTRLSIL.

V usage is TRBV28 and J usage is TRBJ2-1; tentatively, D is TRBD2 (6 bases). The CDR3 is made up of 13 amino acids. The V gene lost 8 bases and the J gene lost 8 bases, with 16 bases spanning the gap. From germline, CDR1 is MDHEN and CDR2 SYDVKM. This CDR3 is CASLTTSKDEQFF. CDR3 DNA: TGTGCCAGCCTGACTACTAGCAAGGATGAGCAGTTCTTC.

The chain is built from TRBV5-1 and TRBJ2-7; D may be TRBD2 (5 bases). The CDR3 has 14 residues. V dropped 4 bases and J dropped 2 bases, with 13 bases sitting between them. CDR1 and CDR2 (germline): SGHRS, YFSETQ. The CDR3 sequence: CASSIGGGAYEQYF. The CDR3 nucleotides are TGCGCCAGCAGCATCGGAGGTGGCGCCTACGAGCAGTACTTC.

The CDR3 loop is CAISDIDYEQYF. The CDR3 DNA is TGTGCCATCAGTGATATAGACTACGAGCAGTACTTC. V gene TRBV10-3 combines with J gene TRBJ2-7, with D uncertain. Per the germline V gene, CDR1 is ENHRY and CDR2 is SYGVKD. This CDR3 spans 12 amino acids. V lost 3 bases and J lost 3, with 6 bases in between.

This clone was observed a few times. The chain joins TRBV7-2 to TRBJ2-3; unclear D gene. Germline V gene lookup returns CDR1 SGHTA and CDR2 FQGNSA. V lost 4 bases, J lost 3 bases, and 11 bases lay in between. CDR3 size: 14 residues. In nucleotides, the CDR3 is TGTGCCAGCAGCTCCGTACTGGCGACAGATACGCAGTATTTT. Amino acid sequence: CASSSVLATDTQYF.

V usage is TRBV7-7 and J usage is TRBJ2-7, with a possible D match to TRBD1 (6 bases). The CDR3 length is 13 residues. Trimming cost V 5 bases and J 1 base, with 9 bases left between them. Germline lookup yields CDR1 SSHAT and CDR2 FNYEAQ (reference sequence). CDR3 sequence (DNA): TGTGCCAGCAGCCCGGACAGTTCCTACGAGCAGTACTTC. Its protein is CASSPDSSYEQYF.

The rearrangement joins TRBV28 to TRBJ1-1, with TRBD1 as a possible D gene (6 bases). This CDR3 comprises 12 residues. Germline CDR1 MDHEN, CDR2 SYDVKM. Trimming removed 6 bases from V and 8 bases from J, with 13 bases in between. The CDR3 coding sequence is TGTGCCAGCAGGCCAACAGGGTCGGAAGCTTTCTTT. Translation gives CASRPTGSEAFF. Together with reference TRBV28 and TRBJ1-1, the CDR3 gives the full variable domain: DVKVTQSSRYLVKRTGEKVFLECVQDMDHENMFWYRQDPGLGLRLIYFSYDVKMKEKGDIPEGYSVSREKKERFSLILESASTNQTSMYLCASRPTGSEAFFGQGTRLTVV.

The chain has TRBV4-2 and TRBJ2-7, with 7 bases that match TRBD1. CDR3 size: 13 residues. Germline V gene sequence: CDR1 LGHNA, CDR2 YNFKEQ. J lost 5 bases, V lost 2 bases, and 3 bases had no gene match. CDR3 sequence: CASSQTGVNEQYF. DNA for the CDR3: TGTGCCAGCAGCCAAACAGGGGTCAACGAGCAGTACTTC.

This clone occurred a few times. The J gene is TRBJ1-2, the V gene TRBV4-3; D gene unclear. The CDR3 length is 13 residues. V was clipped by 0 bases and J by 4 bases, with 6 bases between them. Germline CDR1 is LGHNA and CDR2 is YSLEER. The CDR3 DNA sequence: TGCGCCAGCAGCCAAGAAAACACCTATGGCTACACCTTC. It codes for CASSQENTYGYTF.

The chain couples TRBV2 to TRBJ1-5; perhaps TRBD1 as D (5 bases). Germline V CDR1 and CDR2: SNHLY, FYNNEI. Deletions cut 4 bases from V and 5 bases from J, with 12 bases between. The length of the CDR3 is 14 residues. The CDR3 nucleotides read TGTGCCAGCAGTGTGATCGGGGCCCATCAGCCCCAGCATTTT. Amino acid sequence: CASSVIGAHQPQHF.

The V call is TRBV10-3, the J call TRBJ2-6, with TRBD1 matching over 7 bases. The germline V gene encodes CDR1 ENHRY and CDR2 SYGVKD. The CDR3 has 16 amino acids. J was trimmed by 0 bases and V by 8 bases; bases with no gene match: 7. The CDR3, as DNA: TGTGCCATCTTCGGGACAGACAGCTCTGGGGCCAACGTCCTGACTTTC. Residues: CAIFGTDSSGANVLTF.

This chain links TRBV28 with TRBJ2-5; 8 nucleotides match TRBD1. V trimming: 2 bases; J trimming: 5 bases; junction bases outside the gene matches: 10. CDR1 MDHEN and CDR2 SYDVKM come from the germline V gene. The CDR3 length is 16 residues. The CDR3 DNA is TGTGCCAGCAGTTTACTGGGCAGGGGGCCGCGGGAGACCCAGTACTTC. Encoded protein: CASSLLGRGPRETQYF.

The J gene is TRBJ1-2, the V gene TRBV5-4; D perhaps matches TRBD1 (5 bases). Trimming pared 0 bases from V and 3 bases from J, leaving 9 bases between. Germline CDR1 reads SGHNT; CDR2 reads YYREEE (reference sequence). This CDR3 comprises 14 residues. The chain's CDR3 is CASSLAQGDYGYTF. The CDR3 nucleotides read TGTGCCAGCAGCTTGGCTCAGGGAGACTATGGCTACACCTTC.

The genes are TRBV11-2 and TRBJ2-2; TRBD1 matches at 7 bases. The CDR3 consists of 16 residues. The germline CDR1 and CDR2 sequences are SGHAT and FQNNGV. After removal of 0 bases from V and 3 bases from J, the junction contained 4 bases not matched to a gene. The CDR3 spells CASSLEVQGYTGELFF. The CDR3, as DNA: TGTGCCAGCAGCTTAGAAGTACAGGGGTACACCGGGGAGCTGTTTTTT.

The chain has TRBV5-4 and TRBJ1-2, with TRBD1 identical over 8 bases. Germline CDR1 SGHNT, CDR2 YYREEE (reference sequence). The CDR3 is 16 amino acids. V lost 3 bases and J lost 5; bases outside the gene matches: 12. Here the CDR3 reads CASSSAFLDRVYGYTF. CDR3 coding DNA: TGTGCCAGCAGCTCTGCCTTCTTGGACAGGGTATATGGCTACACCTTC.

The chain joins TRBV19 to TRBJ1-2, with TRBD1 as a possible D gene (5 bases). Germline CDR1 reads LNHDA; CDR2 reads SQIVND (reference sequence). The CDR3 covers 12 residues. The ends were cut back, 6 bases at V and 4 bases at J, with 9 bases in the middle. The CDR3 region is CASRTGGYGYTF. The DNA of the CDR3 is TGTGCCAGTAGGACCGGGGGCTATGGCTACACCTTC.

The chain carries TRBV10-3 and TRBJ1-1; 9 bases align to TRBD1. This CDR3 is 14 amino acids long. Germline assignment: CDR1 ENHRY and CDR2 SYGVKD. V was clipped by 2 bases and J by 6 bases; unmatched bases: 4. CDR3 region: CAISEPGQGSEAFF. CDR3 nucleotide sequence: TGTGCCATCAGTGAGCCGGGACAGGGATCTGAAGCTTTCTTT.

A few counts support this clone. This chain connects TRBV5-1 to TRBJ1-1; a possible D gene is TRBD1 (5 bases). Germline V gene data show CDR1 as SGHRS and CDR2 as YFSETQ. Trimming took 4 bases from V and 5 from J, leaving 12 bases between them. The CDR3 runs to 13 residues. CDR3 protein: CASSPLEGTEAFF. The CDR3 DNA follows: TGCGCCAGCAGCCCCTTGGAGGGGACTGAAGCTTTCTTT.

This clone was detected only a few times. In DNA, the CDR3 is TGTGCCAGCAGCTTTATAGGGGGAGAAAAACTGTTTTTT. Translated, it gives CASSFIGGEKLFF. The chain carries TRBV7-6 and TRBJ1-4; tentative D call: TRBD1 (6 bases). CDR1 and CDR2 (germline): SGHVS, FNYEAQ. The CDR3 loop spans 13 amino acids. V was trimmed by 3 bases and J by 8 bases, leaving 10 bases between them.

The chain joins TRBV5-6 to TRBJ2-1; D call uncertain. V lost 2 bases, J lost 5 bases, and 5 bases lay in between. The CDR3 totals 12 residues. Germline V CDR1 and CDR2: SGHDT, YYEEEE. The CDR3 sequence: CASSLPDNEQFF. As DNA, the CDR3 is TGTGCCAGCAGCTTACCTGACAATGAGCAGTTCTTC.